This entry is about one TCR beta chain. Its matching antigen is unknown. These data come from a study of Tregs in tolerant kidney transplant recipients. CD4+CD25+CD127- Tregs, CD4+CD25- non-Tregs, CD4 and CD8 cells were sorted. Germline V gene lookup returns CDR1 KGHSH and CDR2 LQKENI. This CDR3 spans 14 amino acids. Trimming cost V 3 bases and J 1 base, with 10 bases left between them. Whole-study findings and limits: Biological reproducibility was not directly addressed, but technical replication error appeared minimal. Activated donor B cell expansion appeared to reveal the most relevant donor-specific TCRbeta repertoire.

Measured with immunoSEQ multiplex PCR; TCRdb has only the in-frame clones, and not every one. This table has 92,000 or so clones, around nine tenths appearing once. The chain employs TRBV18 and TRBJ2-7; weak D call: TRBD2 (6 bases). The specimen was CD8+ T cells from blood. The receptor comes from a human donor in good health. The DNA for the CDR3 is TGTGCCAGCTCACCCGGGACTTCTTCCTACGAGCAGTACTTC. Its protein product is CASSPGTSSYEQYF.